The 29 T cell receptor beta chains presented below share a single source sample, sequenced in a study of blood T cell repertoires in COVID-19. TCRdb's copy holds only in-frame clones and misses some; the assay was immunoSEQ multiplex PCR. The sample has 300,000 to 400,000 clones; over 75% are singletons. Sample: PBMCs or T cells enriched from blood (not recorded which). The receptors shown here come from a woman in her 30s with acute COVID-19.

This chain connects TRBV6-1 to TRBJ2-7; TRBD2 is a possible D gene (6 bases). With 2 bases removed from V and 0 bases from J, the gap between germline ends came to 11 bases. Germline V lookup: CDR1 MNHNS, CDR2 SASEGT. CDR3 length: 15 residues. The CDR3 reads CASSESAGSSYEQYF. The CDR3 DNA reads TGTGCCAGCAGTGAATCGGCGGGGAGCTCCTACGAGCAGTACTTC.

The rearrangement links TRBV14 to TRBJ2-1, with TRBD1 matching 7 bases. The CDR3 consists of 16 residues. CDR1 and CDR2 from the germline V gene are SGHDN and FVKESK. V lost 4 bases, J lost 6 bases, and 12 bases stayed unmatched. For the CDR3, the DNA is TGTGCCAGCAGCCTCTCGGGGACAGCTCAGCCCAATGAGCAGTTCTTC. Protein product: CASSLSGTAQPNEQFF.

V is TRBV12-3 or TRBV12-4 and J is TRBJ1-2; tentatively, D is TRBD1 (6 bases). The CDR3 runs 13 residues. The V end lost 6 bases, the J end lost 8 bases, and 16 bases lay between the germline ends. The CDR3: CASSRRAGEGYTF. CDR3 DNA sequence: TGTGCCAGCAGCCGGCGGGCAGGGGAAGGCTACACCTTC.

The CDR3 coding sequence is TGCGCCAGCAGAAACCAGGGGAACACCGGGGAGCTGTTTTTT. This gives the protein CASRNQGNTGELFF. The chain links TRBV5-1 to TRBJ2-2; TRBD1 might be the D (5 bases). V was cut by 5 bases and J by 1 base, with 9 bases left in between. Germline V gene lookup returns CDR1 SGHRS and CDR2 YFSETQ. CDR3 length: 14 amino acids.

The rearrangement uses TRBV4-1 and TRBJ1-5; tentative D call: TRBD1 (6 bases). Trimming pared 2 bases from V and 4 bases from J, leaving 15 bases between. Germline CDR1 reads MGHRA; CDR2 reads YSYEKL. The CDR3 spans 16 residues. CDR3 region: CASSQSVGQTNQPQHF. In DNA, the CDR3 is TGCGCCAGCAGCCAATCGGTAGGACAGACTAATCAGCCCCAGCATTTT.

The chain uses TRBV19 and TRBJ2-7; perhaps TRBD1 as D (6 bases). CDR1 is LNHDA and CDR2 is SQIVND in the germline V gene (reference sequence). This CDR3 spans 12 amino acids. Trimming shortened V by 2 bases and J by 7 bases, and 9 bases separated the two germline ends. For the CDR3, the DNA is TGTGCCAGTAGTATAACAGGGCGGGAGCAGTACTTC. Translated: CASSITGREQYF.

The V call is TRBV6-2 or TRBV6-3, the J call TRBJ1-1; 10 bases line up with TRBD1. The CDR3 has 15 residues. After removal of 9 bases from V and 4 bases from J, the junction contained 11 bases not matched to a gene. Germline V CDR1 and CDR2: MNHEY, SVGEGT. CDR3 sequence reads: CASIPPGQGFTEAFF. Here the CDR3 DNA reads TGTGCCAGTATCCCTCCGGGACAGGGGTTCACTGAAGCTTTCTTT.

The chain carries TRBV19 and TRBJ1-1; TRBD1 agrees at 10 bases. Germline CDR1 and CDR2: LNHDA and SQIVND (reference sequence). V was clipped by 7 bases and J by 4 bases; unmatched bases: 9. CDR3 length: 15 residues. The CDR3 coding sequence is TGTGCCAGTACGAGGACAGGGGGAGGGACCACTGAAGCTTTCTTT. This gives the protein CASTRTGGGTTEAFF. Based on the CDR3 plus reference TRBV19 and TRBJ1-1, the full variable domain is DGGITQSPKYLFRKEGQNVTLSCEQNLNHDAMYWYRQDPGQGLRLIYYSQIVNDFQKGDIAEGYSVSREKKESFPLTVTSAQKNPTAFYLCASTRTGGGTTEAFFGQGTRLTVV.

In its sample, this clone was seen once. This chain connects TRBV29-1 to TRBJ2-2; D is possibly TRBD2 (6 bases). The CDR3 runs to 14 residues. V was trimmed by 7 bases and J by 5 bases, leaving 17 bases between them. Per germline, CDR1 SQVTM and CDR2 ANQGSEA. The CDR3 region has the DNA TGCAGCGCCCAGCGGGTCCTAGGGACCGGGGAGCTGTTTTTT. Its protein is CSAQRVLGTGELFF.

The chain links TRBV19 to TRBJ1-2, with D maybe TRBD1 (6 bases). V shed 6 bases and J shed 8 bases, with 19 bases lying between them. Germline V gene data show CDR1 as LNHDA and CDR2 as SQIVND (reference sequence). This CDR3 contains 14 residues. CDR3 loop: CASSPDSLGDGYTF. The CDR3 DNA reads as TGTGCCAGTAGCCCGGACAGTTTAGGGGACGGCTACACCTTC.

The chain recombines TRBV10-1 with TRBJ2-7, with D tentatively TRBD1 (5 bases). Germline CDR1 WNHNN, CDR2 SYGVQD (reference sequence). The ends were cut back, 0 bases at V and 4 bases at J, with 10 bases in the middle. The CDR3 is made up of 14 amino acids. The CDR3 is CASSESSRVYEQYF. The CDR3 coding sequence is TGCGCCAGCAGTGAGTCTAGCAGGGTTTACGAGCAGTACTTC.

V and J are TRBV28 and TRBJ1-1; TRBD1 aligns across 7 bases. Trimming cost V 5 bases and J 0 bases; bases outside gene matches: 6. Germline V gene data show CDR1 as MDHEN and CDR2 as SYDVKM. This CDR3 is 15 amino acids long. Here the CDR3 reads CASSLYRGLNTEAFF. In DNA, the CDR3 is TGTGCCAGCAGTCTTTACAGGGGCTTGAACACTGAAGCTTTCTTT. The variable domain in full, with the rest retrieved from reference TRBV28 and TRBJ1-1, is DVKVTQSSRYLVKRTGEKVFLECVQDMDHENMFWYRQDPGLGLRLIYFSYDVKMKEKGDIPEGYSVSREKKERFSLILESASTNQTSMYLCASSLYRGLNTEAFFGQGTRLTVV.

The J gene is TRBJ2-2, the V gene TRBV7-9; D unclear. The V gene's germline CDR1 is SEHNR and CDR2 FQNEAQ (reference sequence). This CDR3 spans 14 amino acids. V was cut by 2 bases and J by 0 bases, with 4 bases left in between. The CDR3 is CASSLIANTGELFF. In nucleotides, the CDR3 is TGTGCCAGCAGCTTAATAGCGAACACCGGGGAGCTGTTTTTT.

The chain's CDR3 is CASSPWTGNTEAFF. The CDR3 coding sequence is TGCGCCAGCAGCCCCTGGACAGGTAACACTGAAGCTTTCTTT. The chain joins TRBV5-1 to TRBJ1-1, with 7 nucleotides matching TRBD1. The CDR3 has 14 amino acids. Trimming at V came to 4 bases and at J to 2 bases, leaving 5 bases not matched to a gene. Germline CDR1 reads SGHRS; CDR2 reads YFSETQ.

The rearrangement uses TRBV12-3 or TRBV12-4 and TRBJ1-1, with 9 bases fitting TRBD1. V shed 8 bases and J 5 bases; nucleotides not matched to a gene: 6. The CDR3 consists of 13 residues. DNA for the CDR3: TGTGCCAGCGAGGGACAGGGCGGGACTGAAGCTTTCTTT. Translation gives CASEGQGGTEAFF.

The chain carries TRBV11-2 and TRBJ2-2; tentative D call: TRBD2 (6 bases). The length of the CDR3 is 16 residues. The V gene lost 1 base and the J gene lost 2 bases, with 11 bases spanning the gap. The germline gives CDR1 SGHAT, CDR2 FQNNGV. In DNA form, the CDR3 reads TGTGCCAGCAGCTTAGGACGGGGGACTAACACCGGGGAGCTGTTTTTT. It specifies CASSLGRGTNTGELFF. Filled out from reference TRBV11-2 and TRBJ2-2, the complete variable domain reads EAGVAQSPRYKIIEKRQSVAFWCNPISGHATLYWYQQILGQGPKLLIQFQNNGVVDDSQLPKDRFSAERLKGVDSTLKIQPAKLEDSAVYLCASSLGRGTNTGELFFGEGSRLTVL.

The chain links TRBV7-3 to TRBJ1-1, with TRBD1 identical over 8 bases. The CDR3 spans 18 residues. Trimming at V came to 4 bases and at J to 1 base, leaving 14 bases not matched to a gene. CDR1 and CDR2 from the germline V gene are SGHTA and FQGTGA. The CDR3 region is CASSSLAPGGNENTEAFF. The CDR3 DNA reads TGTGCCAGCAGCTCCCTCGCGCCAGGGGGCAATGAGAACACTGAAGCTTTCTTT.

The rearrangement links TRBV25-1 to TRBJ2-2, with 10 bases that match TRBD1. Trimming cost V 7 bases and J 5 bases; bases outside gene matches: 7. The germline gives CDR1 MGHDK, CDR2 SYGVNS. The CDR3 covers 15 residues. The CDR3 nucleotides are TGTGCCAGCACTCCGGACAGGGGGGGTACCGGGGAGCTGTTTTTT. It is translated as CASTPDRGGTGELFF.

The rearrangement links TRBV21-1 to TRBJ2-7; TRBD2 is taken as the D call from the table, unchecked against the DNA. TRBV21-1 is noted as a pseudogene. The CDR3 is 16 residues long. CDR3 nucleotide sequence: TGTGCCAGCAGCAAAGGTGGCAGGGAGGGGCCCTACGAGCAGTACTTC. Translating gives CASSKGGREGPYEQYF.

This clone came up a few times. V usage is TRBV12-5 and J usage is TRBJ1-5; D remains unclear. The CDR3 has 15 amino acids. The V gene's germline CDR1 is LGHNT and CDR2 FRNRAP. With 6 bases removed from V and 2 bases from J, the gap between germline ends came to 14 bases. Here the CDR3 DNA reads TGTGCTAGTGGCCCCGGAGGCAGCGGCAATCAGCCCCAGCATTTT. Protein: CASGPGGSGNQPQHF.

This sequence joins TRBV24-1 and TRBJ2-1; 7 nucleotides align to TRBD2. Trimming took 4 bases from V and 8 from J; bases not matched to a gene: 7. The length of the CDR3 is 14 residues. CDR1 and CDR2 (germline): KGHDR, SFDVKD. The CDR3 region has the DNA TGTGCCACCAGTGACGTCCGACTAGCCGATGAGCAGTTCTTC. Amino acids: CATSDVRLADEQFF.

The V and J genes are TRBV9 and TRBJ1-6; possible D gene TRBD1, 5 bases. CDR1 and CDR2 from the germline V gene are SGDLS and YYNGEE. Deletions cut 0 bases from V and 6 bases from J, with 7 bases between. The CDR3 runs 14 residues. The CDR3 spells CASSVGRGNSPLHF. The CDR3 DNA is TGTGCCAGCAGCGTAGGGAGGGGTAATTCACCCCTCCACTTT.

The CDR3 coding sequence is TGTGCCAGCAGCCATCTAGCGGGGTCCCACGAGCAGTACTTC. Its protein is CASSHLAGSHEQYF. The chain combines TRBV3-1 (or the pseudogene TRBV3-2) with TRBJ2-7, with 9 bases fitting TRBD2. This CDR3 spans 14 amino acids. V was clipped by 3 bases and J by 5 bases; unmatched bases: 5. CDR1 is LGHDT and CDR2 is YNNKEL in the germline V gene (reference sequence).

The V and J genes are TRBV6-5 and TRBJ1-6; 9 positions match TRBD1. This CDR3 comprises 15 residues. Looked up from germline, CDR1 is MNHEY and CDR2 is SVGAGI. V lost 5 bases and J lost 7; bases outside the gene matches: 6. The CDR3 DNA reads as TGTGCCAGCAGTCACCGGGACAGGGAGAATTCACCCCTCCACTTT. The encoded protein is CASSHRDRENSPLHF.

This CDR3 is CASSFTGGGTDTQYF. The CDR3 DNA sequence: TGCGCCAGCAGCTTTACAGGGGGCGGGACAGATACGCAGTATTTT. The rearrangement links TRBV5-1 to TRBJ2-3, with 9 bases matching TRBD1. The CDR3 spans 15 residues. Germline trimming cut 2 bases from V and 3 bases from J; bases unmatched to any gene: 4. Per the germline V gene, CDR1 is SGHRS and CDR2 is YFSETQ.

V gene TRBV5-1 combines with J gene TRBJ1-4, with TRBD1 as a possible D gene (5 bases). The CDR3 totals 14 residues. Deletions cut 2 bases from V and 8 bases from J, with 13 bases between. The V gene's germline CDR1 is SGHRS and CDR2 YFSETQ. CDR3 sequence (DNA): TGCGCCAGCAGCTTCTCACGGAGGGGAGAAAAACTGTTTTTT. Encoded protein: CASSFSRRGEKLFF.

V and J are TRBV5-1 and TRBJ2-1; D is unclear. From germline, CDR1 is SGHRS and CDR2 YFSETQ. The germline V and J ends were trimmed by 0 bases and 7 bases, with 8 bases remaining between them. The CDR3 runs to 13 residues. In DNA, the CDR3 is TGCGCCAGCAGCTTGGCACAGACGAATGAGCAGTTCTTC. Its protein product is CASSLAQTNEQFF. Together with reference TRBV5-1 and TRBJ2-1, the CDR3 gives the full variable domain: KAGVTQTPRYLIKTRGQQVTLSCSPISGHRSVSWYQQTPGQGLQFLFEYFSETQRNKGNFPGRFSGRQFSNSRSEMNVSTLELGDSALYLCASSLAQTNEQFFGPGTRLTVL.

A note on this clone: Other DNA sequences from this sample encode an identical CDR3 as well. The chain combines TRBV7-3 with TRBJ2-1; D is perhaps TRBD1 (6 bases). V was pared by 1 base and J by 9 bases, with 7 bases between. Germline V gene lookup returns CDR1 SGHTA and CDR2 FQGTGA. This CDR3 has 12 amino acids. This CDR3 reads CASSLRGGEQFF. The CDR3 DNA follows: TGTGCCAGCAGCTTAAGAGGGGGTGAGCAGTTCTTC.

The V gene is TRBV6-5, the J gene TRBJ2-1; D not resolved. With 6 bases removed from V and 0 bases from J, the gap between germline ends came to 12 bases. From germline, CDR1 is MNHEY and CDR2 SVGAGI. The CDR3 sequence is 15 residues long. CDR3 residues: CASSHSGRSYNEQFF. The CDR3 DNA reads as TGTGCCAGCAGCCATTCAGGCCGCTCCTACAATGAGCAGTTCTTC.